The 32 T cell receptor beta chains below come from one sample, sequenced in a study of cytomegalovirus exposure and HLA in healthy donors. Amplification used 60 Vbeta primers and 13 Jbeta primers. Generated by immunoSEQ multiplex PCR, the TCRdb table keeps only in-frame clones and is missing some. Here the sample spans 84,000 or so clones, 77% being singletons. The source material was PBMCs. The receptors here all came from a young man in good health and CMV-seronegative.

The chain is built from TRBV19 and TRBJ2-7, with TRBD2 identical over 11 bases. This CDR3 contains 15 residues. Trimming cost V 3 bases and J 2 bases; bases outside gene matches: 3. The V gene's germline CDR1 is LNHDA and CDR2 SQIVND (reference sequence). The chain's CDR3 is CASSMQLAGAYEQYF. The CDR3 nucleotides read TGTGCCAGTAGTATGCAACTAGCGGGAGCCTACGAGCAGTACTTC.

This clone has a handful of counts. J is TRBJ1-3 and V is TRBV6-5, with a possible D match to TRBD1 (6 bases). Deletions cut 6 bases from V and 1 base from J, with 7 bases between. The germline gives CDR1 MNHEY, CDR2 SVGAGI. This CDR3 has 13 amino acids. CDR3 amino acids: CASSGTSGNTIYF. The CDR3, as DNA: TGTGCCAGCAGCGGGACATCTGGAAACACCATATATTTT.

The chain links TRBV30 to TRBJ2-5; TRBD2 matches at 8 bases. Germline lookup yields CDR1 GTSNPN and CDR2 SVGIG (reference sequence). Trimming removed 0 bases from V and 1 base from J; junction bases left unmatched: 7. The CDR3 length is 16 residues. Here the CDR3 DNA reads TGTGCCTGGAGTGTGGGTCAGCGGGGGACCCAAGAGACCCAGTACTTC. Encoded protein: CAWSVGQRGTQETQYF.

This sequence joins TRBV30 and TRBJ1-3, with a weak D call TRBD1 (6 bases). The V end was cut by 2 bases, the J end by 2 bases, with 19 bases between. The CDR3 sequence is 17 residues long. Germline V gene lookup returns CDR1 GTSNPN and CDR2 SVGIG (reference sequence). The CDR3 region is CAWSIQSLGQPGNTIYF. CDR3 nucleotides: TGTGCCTGGAGTATACAATCCCTCGGACAGCCTGGAAACACCATATATTTT. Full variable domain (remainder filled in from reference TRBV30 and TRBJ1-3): SQTIHQWPATLVQPVGSPLSLECTVEGTSNPNLYWYRQAAGRGLQLLFYSVGIGQISSEVPQNLSASRPQDRQFILSSKKLLLSDSGFYLCAWSIQSLGQPGNTIYFGEGSWLTVV.

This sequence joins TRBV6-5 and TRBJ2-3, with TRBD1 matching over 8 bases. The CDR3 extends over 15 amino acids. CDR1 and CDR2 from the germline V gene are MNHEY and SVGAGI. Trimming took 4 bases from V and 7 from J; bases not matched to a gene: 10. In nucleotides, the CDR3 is TGTGCCAGCAGTTTCCAGGGGGCGCTGGGCAATACGCAGTATTTT. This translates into CASSFQGALGNTQYF.

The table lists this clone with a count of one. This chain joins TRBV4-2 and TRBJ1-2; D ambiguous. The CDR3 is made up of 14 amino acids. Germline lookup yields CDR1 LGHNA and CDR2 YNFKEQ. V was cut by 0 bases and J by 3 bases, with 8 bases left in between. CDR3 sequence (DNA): TGTGCCAGCAGCCAAGATTGGACTGACTATGGCTACACCTTC. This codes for CASSQDWTDYGYTF.

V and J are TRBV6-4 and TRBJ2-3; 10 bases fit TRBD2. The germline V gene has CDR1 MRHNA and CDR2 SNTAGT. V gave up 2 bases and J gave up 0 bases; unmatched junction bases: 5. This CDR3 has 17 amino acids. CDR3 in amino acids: CASSDLAGEGSTDTQYF. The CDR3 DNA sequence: TGTGCCAGCAGTGACCTAGCGGGAGAGGGGAGCACAGATACGCAGTATTTT.

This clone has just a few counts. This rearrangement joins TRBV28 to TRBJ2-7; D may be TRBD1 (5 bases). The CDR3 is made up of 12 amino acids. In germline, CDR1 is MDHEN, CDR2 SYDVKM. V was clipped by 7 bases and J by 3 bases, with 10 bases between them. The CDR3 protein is CASTTANYEQYF. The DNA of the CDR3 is TGTGCCAGCACGACAGCCAACTACGAGCAGTACTTC.

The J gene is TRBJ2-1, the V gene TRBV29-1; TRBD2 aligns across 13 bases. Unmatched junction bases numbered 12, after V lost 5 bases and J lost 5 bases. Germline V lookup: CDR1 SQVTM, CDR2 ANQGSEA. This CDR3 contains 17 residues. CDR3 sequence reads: CSVSRDAGTSGNNEQFF. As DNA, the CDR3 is TGCAGCGTTTCCCGGGACGCAGGGACTAGCGGGAACAATGAGCAGTTCTTC.

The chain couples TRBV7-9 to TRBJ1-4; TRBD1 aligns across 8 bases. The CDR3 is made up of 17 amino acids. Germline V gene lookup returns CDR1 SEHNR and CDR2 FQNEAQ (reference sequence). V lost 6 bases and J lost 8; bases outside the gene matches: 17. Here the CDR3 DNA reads TGTGCCAGCAGTCGACGAGACAGGGGATTCGGGTACGAAAAACTGTTTTTT. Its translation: CASSRRDRGFGYEKLFF.

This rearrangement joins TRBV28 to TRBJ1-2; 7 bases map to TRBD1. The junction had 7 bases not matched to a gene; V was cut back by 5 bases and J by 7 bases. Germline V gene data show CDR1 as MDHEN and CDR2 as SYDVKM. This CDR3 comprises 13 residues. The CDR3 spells CASSPPAGGGYTF. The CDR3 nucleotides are TGTGCCAGCAGTCCCCCGGCAGGGGGTGGCTACACCTTC.

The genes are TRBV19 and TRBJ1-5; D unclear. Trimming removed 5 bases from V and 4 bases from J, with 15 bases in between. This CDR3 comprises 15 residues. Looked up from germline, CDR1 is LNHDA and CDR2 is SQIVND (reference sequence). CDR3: CASSDVSGGNQPQHF. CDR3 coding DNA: TGTGCCAGTAGTGATGTCTCAGGTGGTAATCAGCCCCAGCATTTT.

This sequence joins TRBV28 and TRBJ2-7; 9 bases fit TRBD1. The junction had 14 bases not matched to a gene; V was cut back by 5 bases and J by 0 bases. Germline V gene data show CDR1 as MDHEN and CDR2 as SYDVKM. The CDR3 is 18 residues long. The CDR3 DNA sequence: TGTGCCAGCAGTCCAAACAGGGGGCGACGACTCAGCTCCTACGAGCAGTACTTC. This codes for CASSPNRGRRLSSYEQYF.

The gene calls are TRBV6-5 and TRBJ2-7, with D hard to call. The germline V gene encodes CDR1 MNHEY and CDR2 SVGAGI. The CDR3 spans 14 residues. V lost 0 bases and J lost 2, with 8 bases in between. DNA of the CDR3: TGTGCCAGCAGTTACTCGAACGGAGCCTACGAGCAGTACTTC. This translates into CASSYSNGAYEQYF.

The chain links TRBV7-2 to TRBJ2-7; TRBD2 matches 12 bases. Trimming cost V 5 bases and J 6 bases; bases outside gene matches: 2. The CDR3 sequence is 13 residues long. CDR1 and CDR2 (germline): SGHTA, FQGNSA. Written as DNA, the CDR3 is TGTGCCAGCAGCGAGACTAGCGGGGGCGAGCAGTACTTC. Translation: CASSETSGGEQYF. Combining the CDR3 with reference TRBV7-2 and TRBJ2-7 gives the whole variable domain GAGVSQSPSNKVTEKGKDVELRCDPISGHTALYWYRQSLGQGLEFLIYFQGNSAPDKSGLPSDRFSAERTGGSVSTLTIQRTQQEDSAVYLCASSETSGGEQYFGPGTRLTVT.

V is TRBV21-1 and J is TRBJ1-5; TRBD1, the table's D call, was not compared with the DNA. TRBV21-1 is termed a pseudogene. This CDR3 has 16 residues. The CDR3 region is CASSNRDRDCNQPQHF. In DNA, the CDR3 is TGTGCCAGCAGCAACCGGGACAGGGATTGCAATCAGCCCCAGCATTTT.

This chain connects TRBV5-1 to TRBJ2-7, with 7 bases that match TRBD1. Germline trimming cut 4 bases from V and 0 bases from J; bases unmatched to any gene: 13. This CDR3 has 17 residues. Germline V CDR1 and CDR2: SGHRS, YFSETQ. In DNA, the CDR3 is TGCGCCAGCAGCACTGACGGACAGGCCATCAGCTCCTACGAGCAGTACTTC. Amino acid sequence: CASSTDGQAISSYEQYF. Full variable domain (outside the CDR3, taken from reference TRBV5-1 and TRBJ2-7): KAGVTQTPRYLIKTRGQQVTLSCSPISGHRSVSWYQQTPGQGLQFLFEYFSETQRNKGNFPGRFSGRQFSNSRSEMNVSTLELGDSALYLCASSTDGQAISSYEQYFGPGTRLTVT.

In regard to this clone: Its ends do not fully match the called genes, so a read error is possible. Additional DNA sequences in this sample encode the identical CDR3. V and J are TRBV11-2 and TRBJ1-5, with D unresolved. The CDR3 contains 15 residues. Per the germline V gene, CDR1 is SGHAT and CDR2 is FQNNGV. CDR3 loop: CASSLNSGGYQPQHF. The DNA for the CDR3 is TGTGCCAGTAGCTTGAACTCCGGCGGATATCAGCCCCAGCATTTT.

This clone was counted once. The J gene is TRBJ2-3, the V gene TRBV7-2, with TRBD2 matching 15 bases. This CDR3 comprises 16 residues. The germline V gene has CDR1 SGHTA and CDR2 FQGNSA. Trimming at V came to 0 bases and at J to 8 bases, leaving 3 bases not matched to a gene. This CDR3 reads CASSLATGLAGGTQYF. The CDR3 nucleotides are TGTGCCAGCAGCTTAGCAACGGGACTAGCGGGAGGTACGCAGTATTTT.

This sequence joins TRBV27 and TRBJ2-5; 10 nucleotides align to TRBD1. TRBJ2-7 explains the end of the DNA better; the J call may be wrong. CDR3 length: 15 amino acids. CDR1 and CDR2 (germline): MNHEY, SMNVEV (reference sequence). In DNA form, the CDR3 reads TGTGCCAGCAGCAAGACAGGGGGCATCGCCTACGAGCAGTACTTC. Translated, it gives CASSKTGGIAYEQYF.

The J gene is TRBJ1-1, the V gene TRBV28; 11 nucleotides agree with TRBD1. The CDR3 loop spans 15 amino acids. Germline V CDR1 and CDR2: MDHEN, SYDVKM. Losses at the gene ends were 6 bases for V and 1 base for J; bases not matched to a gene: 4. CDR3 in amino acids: CASSRDRGANTEAFF. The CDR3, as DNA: TGTGCCAGCAGCCGGGACAGGGGGGCGAACACTGAAGCTTTCTTT.

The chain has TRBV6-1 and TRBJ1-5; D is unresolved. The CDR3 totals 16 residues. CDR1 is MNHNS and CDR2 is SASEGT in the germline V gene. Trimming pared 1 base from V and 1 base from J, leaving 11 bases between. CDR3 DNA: TGTGCCAGCAGTGAAGGGAGGGCGGAAAGCAATCAGCCCCAGCATTTT. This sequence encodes CASSEGRAESNQPQHF.

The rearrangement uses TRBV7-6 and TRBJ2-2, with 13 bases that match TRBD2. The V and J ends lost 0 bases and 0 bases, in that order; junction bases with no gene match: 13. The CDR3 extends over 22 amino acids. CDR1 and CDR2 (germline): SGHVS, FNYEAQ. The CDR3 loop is CASSLAGRPGLAGSANTGELFF. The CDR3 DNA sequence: TGTGCCAGCAGCTTAGCGGGTAGACCGGGACTAGCGGGGAGCGCGAACACCGGGGAGCTGTTTTTT.

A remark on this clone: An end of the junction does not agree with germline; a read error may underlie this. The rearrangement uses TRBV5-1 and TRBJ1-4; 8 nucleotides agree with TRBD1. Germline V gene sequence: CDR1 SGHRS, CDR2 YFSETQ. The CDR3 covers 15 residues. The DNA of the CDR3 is TGCGCCAGCAGCTTTTACCAGGGGGCTAAAGAAAAACTGTTTTTT. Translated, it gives CASSFYQGAKEKLFF.

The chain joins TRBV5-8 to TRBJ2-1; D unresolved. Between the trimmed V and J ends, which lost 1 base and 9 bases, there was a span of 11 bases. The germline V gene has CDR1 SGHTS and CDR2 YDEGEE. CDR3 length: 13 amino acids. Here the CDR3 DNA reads TGTGCCAGCAGCTTGATTCAAGGAGTTGAGCAGTTCTTC. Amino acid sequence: CASSLIQGVEQFF.

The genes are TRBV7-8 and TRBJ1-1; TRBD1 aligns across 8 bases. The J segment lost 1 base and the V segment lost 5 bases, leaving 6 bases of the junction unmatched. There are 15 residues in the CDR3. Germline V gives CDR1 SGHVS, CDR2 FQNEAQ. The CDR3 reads CASSTTGVGNTEAFF. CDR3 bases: TGTGCCAGCAGCACGACAGGGGTGGGGAACACTGAAGCTTTCTTT.

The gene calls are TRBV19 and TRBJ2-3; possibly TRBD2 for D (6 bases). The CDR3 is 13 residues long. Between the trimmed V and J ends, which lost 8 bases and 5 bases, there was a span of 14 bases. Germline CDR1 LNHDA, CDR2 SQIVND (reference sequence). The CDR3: CASYEGRGDTQYF. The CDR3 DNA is TGTGCCAGTTATGAGGGGCGGGGAGATACGCAGTATTTT.

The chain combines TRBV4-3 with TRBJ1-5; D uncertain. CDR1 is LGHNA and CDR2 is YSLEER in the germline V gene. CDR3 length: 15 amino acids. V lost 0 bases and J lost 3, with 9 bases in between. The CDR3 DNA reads TGCGCCAGCAGCCAAGATCTGCGTTCCAATCAGCCCCAGCATTTT. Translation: CASSQDLRSNQPQHF.

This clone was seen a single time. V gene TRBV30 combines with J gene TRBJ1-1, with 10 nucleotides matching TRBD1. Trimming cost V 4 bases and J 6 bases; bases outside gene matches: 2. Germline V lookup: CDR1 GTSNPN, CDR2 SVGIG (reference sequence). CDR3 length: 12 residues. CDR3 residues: CAWTGTGAEAFF. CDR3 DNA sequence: TGTGCCTGGACGGGGACAGGGGCTGAAGCTTTCTTT.

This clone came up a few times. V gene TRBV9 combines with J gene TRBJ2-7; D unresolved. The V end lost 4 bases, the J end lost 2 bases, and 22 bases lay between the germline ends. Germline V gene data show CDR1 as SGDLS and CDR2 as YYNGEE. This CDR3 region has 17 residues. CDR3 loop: CASSPYSRTVFTYEQYF. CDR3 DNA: TGTGCCAGCAGCCCGTACTCTCGAACAGTCTTCACCTACGAGCAGTACTTC.

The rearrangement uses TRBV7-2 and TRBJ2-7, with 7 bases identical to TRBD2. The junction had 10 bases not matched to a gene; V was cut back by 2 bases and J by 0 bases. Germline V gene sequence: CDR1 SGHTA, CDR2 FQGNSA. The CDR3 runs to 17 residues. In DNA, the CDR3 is TGTGCCAGCAGCTTACCGGGGGGTGCGGGGAGCTCCTACGAGCAGTACTTC. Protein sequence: CASSLPGGAGSSYEQYF.

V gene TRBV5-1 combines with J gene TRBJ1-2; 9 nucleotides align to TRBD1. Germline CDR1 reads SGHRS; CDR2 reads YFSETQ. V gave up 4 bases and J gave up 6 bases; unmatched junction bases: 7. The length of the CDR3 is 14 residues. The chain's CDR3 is CASSPGQGTDGYTF. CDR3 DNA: TGCGCCAGCAGCCCAGGACAGGGGACGGATGGCTACACCTTC.